The next 27 T cell receptor beta chains were all read from a single sample in a study of blood T cells in healthy people across ages. Then a second PCR, running about 7 to 11 cycles, was carried out with a sample-barcoded 5' primer and a J-beta primer mix. In TCRdb, the 5' RACE reads were re-called with MiXCR into one record per CDR3 protein. The sample includes about 1,500,000 distinct CDR3 sequences, 28% seen only once; the top ten take about 8%. Sequenced sample: blood. The receptors originated from a woman in her twenties or thirties in good health.

The CDR3 spells CASSPSGENYNEQFF. CDR3 bases: TGTGCCAGCAGCCCCTCGGGGGAGAACTACAATGAGCAGTTCTTC. The chain couples TRBV11-2 to TRBJ2-1, with a weak D call TRBD2 (6 bases). Germline V gives CDR1 SGHAT, CDR2 FQNNGV. V was shortened by 5 bases and J by 3 bases, with 14 bases between the two germline ends. This CDR3 contains 15 residues.

The chain carries TRBV10-3 and TRBJ2-3; 8 positions match TRBD2. Germline lookup yields CDR1 ENHRY and CDR2 SYGVKD. This CDR3 has 16 residues. The ends lost 3 bases at V and 2 bases at J; junction bases unmatched: 7. The CDR3 region is CAISDPGLEDTDTQYF. CDR3 sequence (DNA): TGTGCCATCAGTGATCCGGGACTAGAGGACACAGATACGCAGTATTTT.

Note on this clonotype: A much larger clone differs from this one at a single base, so this may be a read error. The chain recombines TRBV27 with TRBJ2-1, with 11 nucleotides matching TRBD2. Germline V gives CDR1 MNHEY, CDR2 SMNVEV (reference sequence). This CDR3 region has 15 residues. V trimming: 1 base; J trimming: 7 bases; junction bases outside the gene matches: 3. The CDR3 loop is CASSLWLAGGNEQFF. In nucleotides, the CDR3 is TGTGCCAGCAGTTTATGGCTAGCGGGAGGTAATGAGCAGTTCTTC.

Concerning this clonotype: A read error may be the cause here, since a much bigger clone is one base away. This CDR3 reads CAISLRESYEQYF. CDR3 bases: TGTGCCATCAGTTTAAGGGAGTCGTACGAGCAGTACTTC. The chain carries TRBV12-3 or TRBV12-4 and TRBJ2-7; TRBD2 is a possible D gene (5 bases). The CDR3 covers 13 residues.

This clonotype showed up just a few times. V gene TRBV3-1 combines with J gene TRBJ1-2; no clear D gene. Germline V gene lookup returns CDR1 LGHDT and CDR2 YNNKEL (reference sequence). There are 14 residues in the CDR3. V was trimmed by 1 base and J by 4 bases, leaving 10 bases between them. CDR3 protein: CASSQGKRAYGYTF. The DNA of the CDR3 is TGTGCCAGCAGCCAAGGGAAAAGGGCCTATGGCTACACCTTC.

This clonotype was seen more than once but under ten times. The gene calls are TRBV4-3 and TRBJ2-2; 8 bases map to TRBD2. Germline V lookup: CDR1 LGHNA, CDR2 YSLEER. The CDR3 totals 16 residues. The J segment lost 5 bases and the V segment lost 1 base, leaving 6 bases of the junction unmatched. The CDR3 DNA reads as TGCGCCAGCAGCCAAGTGAGCGGGAGTTATACCGGGGAGCTGTTTTTT. Amino acid sequence: CASSQVSGSYTGELFF.

This clonotype appeared a single time. Its ends do not fully match the called genes, so a read error is possible. The CDR3 DNA reads as TGTGCCAACAGCCGTTTGAGGGGGCAGGTTCAGCCCCAGCATTTT. Translated, it gives CANSRLRGQVQPQHF. The V and J genes are TRBV5-6 and TRBJ1-5, with TRBD1 matching 7 bases. Germline V gene sequence: CDR1 SGHDT, CDR2 YYEEEE. The CDR3 is made up of 15 amino acids.

In this sample, this clonotype turned up many times. This sequence joins TRBV25-1 and TRBJ2-5, with D unresolved. Germline CDR1 reads MGHDK; CDR2 reads SYGVNS. The germline V and J ends were trimmed by 5 bases and 2 bases, with 18 bases remaining between them. The CDR3 sequence is 16 residues long. The CDR3 bases are TGTGCCAGCAGTACTTCTCCACGAACTATTCAAGAGACCCAGTACTTC. It encodes CASSTSPRTIQETQYF.

The chain has TRBV29-1 and TRBJ1-1; D might be TRBD1 (6 bases). V lost 8 bases, J lost 7 bases, and 17 bases lay in between. This CDR3 has 12 residues. Germline V lookup: CDR1 SQVTM, CDR2 ANQGSEA. The DNA for the CDR3 is TGCAGCATCACACTAGGGACAAATGAAGCTTTCTTT. It encodes CSITLGTNEAFF.

This clonotype has a handful of counts. V gene TRBV11-2 combines with J gene TRBJ2-1; D might be TRBD1 or TRBD2, each matching 5 bases. V was clipped by 8 bases and J by 6 bases, with 23 bases between them. The germline V gene has CDR1 SGHAT and CDR2 FQNNGV. The length of the CDR3 is 16 residues. The CDR3 region has the DNA TGTGCCAGCGGATTCCCTATGGGGGAGTGGTTCAATGAGCAGTTCTTC. It yields the protein CASGFPMGEWFNEQFF.

This clonotype was seen only a few times. The J gene is TRBJ1-4, the V gene TRBV10-3; perhaps TRBD1 as D (6 bases). CDR1 is ENHRY and CDR2 is SYGVKD in the germline V gene. CDR3 length: 13 residues. Trimming pared 6 bases from V and 8 bases from J, leaving 13 bases between. The CDR3 coding sequence is TGTGCCATCAGAGGCGGAGGGGGAGAAAAACTGTTTTTT. Its protein is CAIRGGGGEKLFF.

Concerning this clonotype: At one boundary the junction diverges from the germline segment, which might be a read error. The J gene is TRBJ1-4, the V gene TRBV5-1; the match to TRBD1 covers 10 bases. Germline values: CDR1 SGHRS, CDR2 YFSETQ. This CDR3 comprises 16 residues. Here the CDR3 reads CASSLGQGATNEKLYF. In DNA, the CDR3 is TGCGCCAGCAGCTTGGGACAGGGGGCAACTAATGAAAAACTGTATTTT.

V usage is TRBV29-1 and J usage is TRBJ2-1; TRBD2 agrees at 9 bases. CDR1 SQVTM and CDR2 ANQGSEA come from the germline V gene. There are 14 residues in the CDR3. Unmatched junction bases numbered 5, after V lost 3 bases and J lost 5 bases. CDR3 residues: CSVEIAGADNEQFF. CDR3 DNA: TGCAGCGTTGAGATAGCGGGGGCCGACAATGAGCAGTTCTTC.

V is TRBV6-1 and J is TRBJ2-1; 8 bases line up with TRBD1. Unmatched junction bases numbered 11, after V lost 11 bases and J lost 5 bases. The CDR3 consists of 14 residues. Germline values: CDR1 MNHNS, CDR2 SASEGT. The CDR3: CAVSTGTGDNEQFF. In DNA form, the CDR3 reads TGTGCCGTATCTACCGGGACAGGAGACAATGAGCAGTTCTTC.

Of note for this clonotype: This may be a read error: a much more frequent sequence differs by one nucleotide. V is TRBV9 and J is TRBJ2-5; D remains ambiguous. Per the germline V gene, CDR1 is SGDLS and CDR2 is YYNGEE. There are 13 residues in the CDR3. The CDR3 region has the DNA TGTGCCGGCAGCGTAGGGTGGCAAGAGACCCAGTACTTC. It encodes CAGSVGWQETQYF.

The genes are TRBV27 and TRBJ2-1; weak D call: TRBD1 (6 bases). CDR3 size: 16 residues. V shed 5 bases and J shed 6 bases, with 20 bases lying between them. The germline V gene encodes CDR1 MNHEY and CDR2 SMNVEV (reference sequence). CDR3 coding DNA: TGTGCCAGCAGTCCCTCAAGGGACACTCGGGGCAATGAGCAGTTCTTC. This encodes CASSPSRDTRGNEQFF.

Only a few counts were recorded for this clonotype. The rearrangement joins TRBV7-6 to TRBJ2-1, with D possibly matching TRBD1 (5 bases). The V end was cut by 8 bases, the J end by 1 base, with 15 bases between. The CDR3 is made up of 15 amino acids. Germline CDR1 is SGHVS and CDR2 is FNYEAQ. In DNA, the CDR3 is TGTGCCAGCTCGAAAGGGGTCGATTCCTACAATGAGCAGTTCTTC. Translating gives CASSKGVDSYNEQFF.

This chain joins TRBV11-2 and TRBJ1-6; D might be TRBD1 (5 bases). Germline V gene sequence: CDR1 SGHAT, CDR2 FQNNGV. CDR3 length: 15 amino acids. V was shortened by 3 bases and J by 7 bases, with 13 bases between the two germline ends. CDR3 nucleotide sequence: TGTGCCAGCAGCTTGGGGGGTCGCGTCAATTCACCCCTCCACTTT. This translates into CASSLGGRVNSPLHF.

In its sample, this clonotype was seen a few times. The chain recombines TRBV30 with TRBJ2-7; 9 bases are a match to TRBD1. The J segment lost 5 bases and the V segment lost 3 bases, leaving 14 bases of the junction unmatched. The CDR3 is made up of 16 amino acids. Germline values: CDR1 GTSNPN, CDR2 SVGIG (reference sequence). CDR3 coding DNA: TGTGCCTGGAGGGACCCCCCGGGACAGGGAAAGGACGAGCAGTACTTC. This translates into CAWRDPPGQGKDEQYF.

This clonotype was seen a few times. The CDR3 nucleotides read TGCGCCAGCAGCCAAGGGGTGGCGGGGGAGCTAGCCAAAAACATTCAGTACTTC. It translates to CASSQGVAGELAKNIQYF. The J gene is TRBJ2-4, the V gene TRBV4-1; 7 nucleotides align to TRBD2. Looked up from germline, CDR1 is MGHRA and CDR2 is YSYEKL. J was trimmed by 0 bases and V by 1 base; bases with no gene match: 9. The CDR3 covers 18 residues.

The chain has TRBV20-1 and TRBJ1-1; D is unclear. V gave up 4 bases and J gave up 1 base, with 10 bases separating them. CDR1 is DFQATT and CDR2 is SNEGSKA in the germline V gene (reference sequence). The CDR3 has 13 residues. The CDR3 coding sequence is TGCAGTGCTAACGGGAGGCCGAACACTGAAGCTTTCTTT. It translates to CSANGRPNTEAFF.

This chain links TRBV6-5 with TRBJ2-5; D is unresolved. This CDR3 spans 12 amino acids. Looked up from germline, CDR1 is MNHEY and CDR2 is SVGAGI. V was shortened by 2 bases and J by 5 bases, with 6 bases between the two germline ends. CDR3 amino acids: CASSYDTETQYF. The CDR3 coding sequence is TGTGCCAGCAGTTACGACACGGAGACCCAGTACTTC.

The sample holds a few counts of this clonotype. This clone may be a read error of a much larger clone one base away. This sequence joins TRBV9 and TRBJ2-5, with 8 bases matching TRBD1. Germline values: CDR1 SGDLS, CDR2 YYNGEE. CDR3 length: 14 amino acids. After removal of 4 bases from V and 11 bases from J, the junction contained 13 bases not matched to a gene. DNA of the CDR3: TGTGCCAGCAGCCTAGAGGACAGGGTACAGGAGCAGTACTTC. Protein: CASSLEDRVQEQYF.

The chain links TRBV2 to TRBJ2-3, with D possibly being TRBD1 or TRBD2 (6 bases each). This CDR3 is built from 13 residues. V lost 8 bases, J lost 5 bases, and 14 bases lay in between. Germline assignment: CDR1 SNHLY and CDR2 FYNNEI. In nucleotides, the CDR3 is TGTGCCAGCTACAGGGAGGTCGGAGATACGCAGTATTTT. The encoded protein is CASYREVGDTQYF.

This clonotype has at least ten counts. V and J are TRBV6-2 or TRBV6-3 and TRBJ2-7; perhaps TRBD1 as D (5 bases). In germline, CDR1 is MNHEY, CDR2 SVGEGT. The V end lost 2 bases, the J end lost 0 bases, and 11 bases lay between the germline ends. The CDR3 loop spans 15 amino acids. The CDR3 region is CASSYGAASSYEQYF. CDR3 coding DNA: TGTGCCAGCAGTTACGGGGCGGCCAGCTCCTACGAGCAGTACTTC.

This clonotype was counted ten times or more. The V call is TRBV10-3, the J call TRBJ1-1, with D possibly matching TRBD1 (6 bases). The germline V and J ends were trimmed by 5 bases and 3 bases, with 10 bases remaining between them. The CDR3 covers 13 residues. Germline loops: CDR1 ENHRY, CDR2 SYGVKD. The CDR3 DNA reads TGTGCCATCAGTTTGACAGGATACACTGAAGCTTTCTTT. It translates to CAISLTGYTEAFF.

This clonotype was observed a handful of times. The chain joins TRBV12-3 or TRBV12-4 to TRBJ2-5; D remains ambiguous. CDR3 length: 12 residues. Between the trimmed V and J ends, which lost 6 bases and 4 bases, there was a span of 9 bases. The CDR3 sequence is CASSDTPETQYF. The CDR3 nucleotides are TGTGCCAGCAGCGACACCCCAGAGACCCAGTACTTC.